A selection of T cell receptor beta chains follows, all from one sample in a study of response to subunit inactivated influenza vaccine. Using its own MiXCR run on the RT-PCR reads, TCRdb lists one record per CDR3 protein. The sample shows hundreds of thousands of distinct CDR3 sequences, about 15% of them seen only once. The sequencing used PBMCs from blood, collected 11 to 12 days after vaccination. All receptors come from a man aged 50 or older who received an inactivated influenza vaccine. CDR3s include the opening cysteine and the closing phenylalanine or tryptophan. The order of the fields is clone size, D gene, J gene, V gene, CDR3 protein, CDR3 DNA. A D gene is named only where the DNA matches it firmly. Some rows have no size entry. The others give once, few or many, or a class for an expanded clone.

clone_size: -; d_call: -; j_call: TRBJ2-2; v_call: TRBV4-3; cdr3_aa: CASSPRGDANTGELFF; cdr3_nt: TGCGCCAGCAGCCCCCGGGGTGACGCGAACACCGGGGAGCTGTTTTTT
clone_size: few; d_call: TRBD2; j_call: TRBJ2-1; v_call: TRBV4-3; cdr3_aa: CASSQVYSGRAKDNEQFF; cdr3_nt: TGCGCCAGCAGCCAAGTTTATAGCGGGAGGGCCAAAGACAATGAGCAGTTCTTC
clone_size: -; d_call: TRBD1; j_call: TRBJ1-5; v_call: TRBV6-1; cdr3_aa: CASSDRGLNQPQHF; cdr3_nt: TGTGCCAGCAGTGACAGGGGGCTCAATCAGCCCCAGCATTTT
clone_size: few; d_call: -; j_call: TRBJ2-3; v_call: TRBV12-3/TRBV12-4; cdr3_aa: CASSVRQDHYTDTQYF; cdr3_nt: TGTGCCAGCAGTGTTAGACAGGACCATTACACAGATACGCAGTATTTT
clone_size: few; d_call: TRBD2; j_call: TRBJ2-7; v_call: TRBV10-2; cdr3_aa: CASTPTAGSYEQYF; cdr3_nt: TGCGCCAGCACCCCGACAGCGGGATCCTACGAGCAGTACTTC
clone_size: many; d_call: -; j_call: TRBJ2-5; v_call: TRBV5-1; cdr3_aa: CASSLGQGRGETQYF; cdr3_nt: TGCGCCAGCAGCTTGGGCCAGGGGCGGGGAGAGACCCAGTACTTC
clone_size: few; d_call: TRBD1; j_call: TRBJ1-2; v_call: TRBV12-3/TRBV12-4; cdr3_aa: CASRSTGTEYGYTF; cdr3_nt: TGTGCCAGCAGAAGCACCGGGACAGAGTATGGCTACACCTTC
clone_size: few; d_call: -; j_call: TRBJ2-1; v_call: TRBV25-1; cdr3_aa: CASSAVGAGEQFF; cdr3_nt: TGTGCCAGCAGTGCGGTTGGGGCGGGTGAGCAGTTCTTC
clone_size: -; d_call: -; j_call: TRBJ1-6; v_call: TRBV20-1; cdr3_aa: CSARDWSASSNSPLHF; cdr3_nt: TGCAGTGCTAGAGATTGGTCAGCCTCATCGAATTCACCCCTCCACTTT
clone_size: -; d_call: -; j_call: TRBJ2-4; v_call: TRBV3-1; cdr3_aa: CASSQLSLRNIQYF; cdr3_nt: TGTGCCAGCAGCCAATTGTCTCTCAGAAACATTCAGTACTTC
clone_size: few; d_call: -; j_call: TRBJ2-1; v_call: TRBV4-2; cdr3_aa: CASSQETVPPEQFF; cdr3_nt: TGTGCCAGCAGCCAAGAAACCGTCCCCCCGGAGCAGTTCTTC